The 4 T cell receptor beta chains presented below share a single source sample, sequenced in a study of cytomegalovirus exposure and HLA in healthy donors (TCRdb year 2017). The library was built by means of the immunoSEQ multiplex PCR assay. For the multiplex PCR, a mixture combining 60 forward primers for TCR Vbeta segments and 13 reverse primers for TCR Jbeta segments was used. TCRdb re-hosts the immuneACCESS table, in-frame sequences only. Its copies lack some clones; in the studies checked, an unresolved V gene accounts for under half of them, and the cause for the rest is not known. This sample lists some 70,000 clones; roughly 83% were detected once. The top ten constitute approximately 2.4% of the sample. Sequenced material: PBMCs. These receptors came from a woman aged 45-65 years in good health and CMV-seronegative.

The genes are TRBV5-1 and TRBJ2-2; possible D gene TRBD1, 6 bases. The CDR3 spans 13 residues. Germline CDR1 SGHRS, CDR2 YFSETQ. Between the trimmed V and J ends, which lost 6 bases and 6 bases, there was a span of 12 bases. Here the CDR3 reads CASTPGEPGELFF. In nucleotides, the CDR3 is TGCGCCAGCACCCCAGGGGAGCCCGGGGAGCTGTTTTTT.

The gene calls are TRBV28 and TRBJ2-1, with TRBD2 identical over 8 bases. The trim removed 6 bases at V and 2 bases at J, leaving 6 bases unmatched. The CDR3 totals 15 residues. CDR1 is MDHEN, CDR2 SYDVKM, per germline. CDR3 amino acids: CASRPNSGTYNEQFF. CDR3 DNA sequence: TGTGCCAGCAGGCCGAATAGCGGGACCTACAATGAGCAGTTCTTC.

The chain links TRBV7-2 to TRBJ1-2; D not certain. The CDR3 sequence is 16 residues long. Germline V CDR1 and CDR2: SGHTA, FQGNSA. V lost 5 bases and J 2 bases, leaving 18 bases between the germline ends. The CDR3 DNA reads TGTGCCAGCAGCGCCGAAGGCGGAAACCCCAACTATGGCTACACCTTC. Its protein is CASSAEGGNPNYGYTF. Looking up the rest from reference TRBV7-2 and TRBJ1-2 gives the full variable domain: GAGVSQSPSNKVTEKGKDVELRCDPISGHTALYWYRQSLGQGLEFLIYFQGNSAPDKSGLPSDRFSAERTGGSVSTLTIQRTQQEDSAVYLCASSAEGGNPNYGYTFGSGTRLTVV.

V is TRBV7-9 and J is TRBJ1-3; unclear D gene. The CDR3 totals 15 residues. V lost 4 bases to trimming and J lost 0 bases, with 10 bases between them. CDR1 and CDR2 (germline): SEHNR, FQNEAQ (reference sequence). CDR3 DNA: TGTGCCAGCAGCTCCGACACGTCCTCTGGAAACACCATATATTTT. Its translation is CASSSDTSSGNTIYF.